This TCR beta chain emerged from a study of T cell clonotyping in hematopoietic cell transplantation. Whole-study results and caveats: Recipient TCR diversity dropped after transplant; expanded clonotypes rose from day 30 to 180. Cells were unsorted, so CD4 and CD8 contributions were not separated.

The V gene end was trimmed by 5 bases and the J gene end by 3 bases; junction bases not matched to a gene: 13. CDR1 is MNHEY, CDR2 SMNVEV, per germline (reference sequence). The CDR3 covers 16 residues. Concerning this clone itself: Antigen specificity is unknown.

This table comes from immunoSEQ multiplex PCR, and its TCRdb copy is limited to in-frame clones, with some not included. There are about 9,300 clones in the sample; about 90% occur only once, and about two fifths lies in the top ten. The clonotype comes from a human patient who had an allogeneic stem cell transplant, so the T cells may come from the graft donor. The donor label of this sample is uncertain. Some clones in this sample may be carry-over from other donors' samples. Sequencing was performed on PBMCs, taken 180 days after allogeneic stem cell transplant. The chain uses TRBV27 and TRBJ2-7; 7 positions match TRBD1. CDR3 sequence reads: CASSVQTGTANYEQYF. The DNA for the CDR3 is TGTGCCAGCAGTGTTCAAACCGGGACAGCAAACTACGAGCAGTACTTC.